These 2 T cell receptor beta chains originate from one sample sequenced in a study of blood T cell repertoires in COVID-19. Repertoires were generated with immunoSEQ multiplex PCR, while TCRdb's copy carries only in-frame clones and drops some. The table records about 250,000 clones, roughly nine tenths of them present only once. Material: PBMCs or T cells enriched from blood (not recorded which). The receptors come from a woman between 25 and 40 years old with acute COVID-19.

The CDR3 sequence: CASSPPGTRGYEQYF. In nucleotides, the CDR3 is TGTGCCAGCTCACCCCCGGGGACTAGAGGCTACGAGCAGTACTTC. This chain uses TRBV18 with TRBJ2-7, with TRBD2 matching over 8 bases. Trimming took 3 bases from V and 3 from J; bases not matched to a gene: 7. From germline, CDR1 is KGHSH and CDR2 LQKENI. The CDR3 is 15 amino acids.

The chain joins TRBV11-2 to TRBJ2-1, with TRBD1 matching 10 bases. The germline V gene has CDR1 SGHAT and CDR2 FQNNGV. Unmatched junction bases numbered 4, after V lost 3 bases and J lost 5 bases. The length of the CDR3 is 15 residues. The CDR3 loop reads CASSFPGQGNNEQFF. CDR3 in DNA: TGTGCCAGCAGCTTCCCGGGACAGGGGAACAATGAGCAGTTCTTC.